This T cell receptor beta chain is drawn from a study of T cell responses to AZD1222 COVID-19 vaccine. Produced via immunoSEQ multiplex PCR; TCRdb's table is partial and in-frame only. The sample includes 100,000 to 150,000 clones, 80% to 90% seen only once; the top ten take less than 8.5%. The V end was cut by 6 bases, the J end by 1 base, with 10 bases between. Germline V gives CDR1 MNHNY, CDR2 SVGAGI (reference sequence). The CDR3 consists of 13 residues. Study outcomes and limitations: Reportedly, nearly half the spike-specific TCRs target unmutated variant regions.

Regarding this clone: Its antigen remains unknown.

This receptor was obtained from an adult who received the AZD1222 COVID-19 vaccine. The sequenced sample was peripheral blood, obtained 28 days after the second AZD1222 dose. V gene TRBV6-6 combines with J gene TRBJ2-7, with a weak D call TRBD1 (6 bases). The CDR3 bases are TGTGCCAGCAGCCGGGACAAGTCCTACGAGCAGTACTTC. Translated: CASSRDKSYEQYF.